The subject of this entry is one TCR beta chain. Its antigen specificity is not known. No qualities accompany the bases; no much larger clone lies one base away. Other DNA sequences in this specimen translate into the identical CDR3. Sample time point, as interpreted from the label and publication: pre-reinfection, 55 to 20 weeks before reinfection detection. Sorted cells were sequenced directly ex vivo, without in vitro expansion prior to TCR sequencing. The donors, who were people who inject drugs, were enrolled in the Montreal Acute Hepatitis C Cohort Study (HEPCO) in Canada. Total naive CD8 T cells, sorted as viable CD3+ CD8+ CD45RO-, came from a couple of donors at all three reinfection time points as controls. Before sorting, cryopreserved peripheral blood mononuclear cells were thawed and used as the source for purifying CD8 T cells. Negative selection with the MACS CD8+ T cell Isolation Kit was used to enrich CD8 T cells. Cells were sorted on a BD FACSAria II sorter using FACSDiva software, and FlowJo was used for data analysis.

Library preparation used the immunoSEQ multiplex PCR assay. Genomic DNA was extracted from the sorted cells, and the TCR beta V, D and J regions were sequenced using the automated high-throughput method of Adaptive Biotechnologies. A two-step, bias-controlled multiplex PCR was used to amplify the CDR3 regions. Amplified TCR beta libraries were sequenced on an Illumina instrument. Regarding the original processing steps: Demultiplexed reads were processed to reduce amplification and sequencing bias, and the IMGT database was used to assign CDR3 sequences to gene families. ImmunoSEQ software version 2.0 was used to analyze the repertoire data. Clonotype lists were filtered to remove out-of-frame sequences as well as sequences containing stop codons in the CDR3. Clonotypes with a frequency below 0.01% were excluded because such low-frequency clonotypes corresponded to less than one cell. Richness was calculated by dividing observed richness by the number of input cells, and evenness was calculated by dividing Shannon entropy by the log of observed richness. To measure repertoire diversity and how similar the repertoire was between time points, Simpson diversity and Morisita-Horn overlap indices were applied. Clonotypes were grouped as dominant (>1%), sub-dominant (0.5-0.99%), low abundance (0.1-0.49%) or lowest abundance (<0.1%). For the germline index, total nucleotide additions were subtracted from total CDR3 length, and that difference was then divided by total CDR3 length. TCRdb took this table from immuneACCESS and kept in-frame rearrangements with V and J called. Such tables lack part of the clones; where checked against another copy, unresolved V genes explain under half of the gap, and the rest is unexplained. Clone size and the V and J calls come from that table; the DNA yielded D and trimming. Recorded for this sample are 50,000 or so clones; over 85% of them occurred a single time. The ten largest clones add up to 1% of the sample.

This specimen belongs to a study of memory CD8 T cells in hepatitis C reinfection (dated by TCRdb to the late 2010s). Turning to the overall study: Of the five donors, three spontaneously resolved two consecutive HCV infections, and two cleared a primary infection but developed chronic infection after reinfection. A case counted as HCV reinfection when an HCV RNA test came back positive after two negative tests taken at least 60 days apart. Pre-reinfection samples were taken from 55 to 20 weeks before reinfection was detected. The TCR beta repertoire of virus-specific CD8 T cells was tracked longitudinally in roughly five donors across an HCV reinfection episode. A few reinfection cases with stored pre-reinfection samples were identified between the late 2000s and the early 2010s. In the reinfection study, participants who had previously resolved an HCV infection were followed up every 3 months. Beyond this particular receptor, the publication reports: Because only a handful of donors were included, definitive conclusions about public clonotypes linked to secondary clearance could not be reached by the study.

CDR1 and CDR2 (SGDLS, YYNGEE) derive from the germline V gene. The CDR3 runs 16 residues from the cysteine to the phenylalanine. Kept here is only the CDR3 DNA, which spans 48 bases and is read in frame from base 1. Germline trimming amounts to 3 bases on V and 6 bases on J, with 10 as the count of junction bases outside the gene matches. This sequence originates from a man aged 18-30 years with hepatitis C virus infection. Material: naive CD8+ T cells sorted from blood. The cell subset or site label on this specimen signifies: total naive CD8+CD45RO- T cells. The chain employs TRBV9 and TRBJ2-1, with 9 bases in between that match TRBD2. This receptor carries the CDR3 CASSGESGGKPNEQFF. The DNA reads TGTGCCAGCAGCGGTGAAAGCGGGGGGAAACCCAATGAGCAGTTCTTC.